A single sample is the source of the 6 T cell receptor beta chains below, sequenced in a study of identical twins. One entry per CDR3 protein, called by TCRdb with MiXCR from the 5' RACE reads. Seen here are some 790,000 distinct CDR3 sequences, about 18% observed once, and the top ten hold over 10%. This sample was also put to use in a study of T cells expressing NK-cell markers.

Sequencing was done on a sample of PBMCs. The origin of the receptors is a woman between 18 and 29 years old in good health.

The chain joins TRBV9 to TRBJ2-1; D unresolved. V was shortened by 0 bases and J by 0 bases, with 13 bases between the two germline ends. Germline V gene sequence: CDR1 SGDLS, CDR2 YYNGEE. The CDR3 runs 17 residues. The CDR3 region is CASSVDLKGSSYNEQFF. Here the CDR3 DNA reads TGTGCCAGCAGCGTAGATCTTAAGGGTAGCTCCTACAATGAGCAGTTCTTC.

V usage is TRBV9 and J usage is TRBJ2-7; tentatively, D is TRBD1 (5 bases). The germline V and J ends were trimmed by 3 bases and 2 bases, with 12 bases remaining between them. The CDR3 extends over 14 amino acids. The germline V gene has CDR1 SGDLS and CDR2 YYNGEE. CDR3 protein: CASSEGPVAYEQYF. The CDR3 coding sequence is TGTGCCAGCAGCGAGGGGCCCGTAGCCTACGAGCAGTACTTC.

This chain connects TRBV20-1 to TRBJ2-6, with a tentative D call TRBD1 (5 bases). Germline loops: CDR1 DFQATT, CDR2 SNEGSKA (reference sequence). The CDR3 is 14 residues long. Trimming removed 6 bases from V and 0 bases from J, with 9 bases in between. This CDR3 is CSAEDSSGANVLTF. The CDR3 DNA follows: TGCAGTGCGGAAGACAGCTCTGGGGCCAACGTCCTGACTTTC.

This chain uses TRBV4-3 with TRBJ2-7, with D perhaps TRBD2 (5 bases). Germline CDR1 is LGHNA and CDR2 is YSLEER. Deletions cut 1 base from V and 3 bases from J, with 13 bases between. CDR3 length equals 15 residues. The CDR3 nucleotides are TGCGCCAGCAGCCAAGGTCCGACTACCAACTACGAGCAGTACTTC. Protein: CASSQGPTTNYEQYF.

This clonotype was picked up a small number of times. The V and J genes are TRBV6-2 or TRBV6-3 and TRBJ2-7; D gene unclear. The CDR3 extends over 12 amino acids. V lost 6 bases, J lost 2 bases, and 8 bases lay in between. Germline loops: CDR1 MNHEY, CDR2 SVGEGT. The CDR3 DNA sequence: TGTGCCAGCAGGCGTGAAACCTACGAGCAGTACTTC. It codes for CASRRETYEQYF.

This clonotype was detected a few times. V usage is TRBV24-1 and J usage is TRBJ2-1; 7 bases line up with TRBD1. Germline V gene data show CDR1 as KGHDR and CDR2 as SFDVKD. The CDR3 runs to 13 residues. V gave up 4 bases and J gave up 9 bases; unmatched junction bases: 5. CDR3 in DNA: TGTGCCACCAGTGACCCGGGACAGCCTGAGCAGTTCTTC. Translation gives CATSDPGQPEQFF.